The 2 T cell receptor beta chains in this list originate from one sample, sequenced in a study of T-cell reconstitution after alpha-beta-depleted transplantation in children. Unique molecular identifiers were incorporated during preparation of the TCRbeta library. TCRdb re-called the PCR reads through MiXCR, storing one row per CDR3 protein. The sample shows approximately 80,000 distinct CDR3 sequences, roughly 15% of them seen only once. The source material was PBMCs, mostly from graft donor cells, sampled 180 days after TCRalphabeta/CD19-depleted stem cell transplant. These receptors all stem from a male patient aged 2 to 9 who had a stem cell transplant for acute lymphoblastic leukemia, so the T cells may come from the graft donor.

The chain recombines TRBV9 with TRBJ2-1; 7 bases map to TRBD1. This CDR3 spans 14 amino acids. The ends lost 3 bases at V and 8 bases at J; junction bases unmatched: 8. Looked up from germline, CDR1 is SGDLS and CDR2 is YYNGEE. As DNA, the CDR3 is TGTGCCAGCAGCGAGAGCCCAGGGGGTCATGAGCAGTTCTTC. Encoded protein: CASSESPGGHEQFF.

The rearrangement uses TRBV20-1 and TRBJ1-5, with TRBD1 matching 7 bases. The V gene's germline CDR1 is DFQATT and CDR2 SNEGSKA (reference sequence). The V segment lost 5 bases and the J segment 5 bases; nucleotides outside the gene matches: 9. The CDR3 loop spans 14 amino acids. CDR3: CSAATDRIDQPQHF. Here the CDR3 DNA reads TGCAGTGCTGCTACGGACAGGATCGATCAGCCCCAGCATTTT.